Listed here are 25 T cell receptor beta chains from one sample, sequenced in a study of cytomegalovirus exposure and HLA in healthy donors. The study ran its PCR with 60 Vbeta and 13 Jbeta primers. Assay: immunoSEQ multiplex PCR; the TCRdb copy retains only in-frame clones and omits some. The listing contains roughly 71,000 clones. The sample comprised PBMCs. These receptors were obtained from a woman aged 40 to 50 in good health and CMV-seropositive.

The chain couples TRBV6-5 to TRBJ2-5; D remains unclear. Germline assignment: CDR1 MNHEY and CDR2 SVGAGI. Trimming removed 0 bases from V and 5 bases from J, with 7 bases in between. This CDR3 is 13 amino acids long. The CDR3 sequence: CASSYSSPETQYF. CDR3 nucleotide sequence: TGTGCCAGCAGTTACTCCTCTCCGGAGACCCAGTACTTC.

The rearrangement uses TRBV5-1 and TRBJ2-3; 10 bases agree with TRBD2. Trimming at V came to 3 bases and at J to 0 bases, leaving 10 bases not matched to a gene. Germline V gene lookup returns CDR1 SGHRS and CDR2 YFSETQ. The CDR3 spans 18 residues. The CDR3 region has the DNA TGCGCCAGCAGCTCCCAACCAGCGGGGGGGTCTAGCACAGATACGCAGTATTTT. This sequence encodes CASSSQPAGGSSTDTQYF. Full variable domain (outside the CDR3, taken from reference TRBV5-1 and TRBJ2-3): KAGVTQTPRYLIKTRGQQVTLSCSPISGHRSVSWYQQTPGQGLQFLFEYFSETQRNKGNFPGRFSGRQFSNSRSEMNVSTLELGDSALYLCASSSQPAGGSSTDTQYFGPGTRLTVL.

The rearrangement links TRBV27 to TRBJ1-1; TRBD1 matches at 7 bases. CDR3 length: 14 residues. CDR1 and CDR2 from the germline V gene are MNHEY and SMNVEV (reference sequence). V lost 4 bases and J lost 3; bases outside the gene matches: 5. The CDR3 sequence: CASSSQGPDTEAFF. CDR3 nucleotides: TGTGCCAGCAGTTCACAGGGGCCAGACACTGAAGCTTTCTTT.

The chain combines TRBV9 with TRBJ1-3; 7 nucleotides line up with TRBD1. CDR1 and CDR2 from the germline V gene are SGDLS and YYNGEE. The V segment lost 4 bases and the J segment 2 bases; nucleotides outside the gene matches: 12. The CDR3 extends over 17 amino acids. The CDR3 loop is CASSSRYEGAPGNTIYF. The CDR3 region has the DNA TGTGCCAGCAGCTCCCGTTATGAGGGGGCGCCTGGAAACACCATATATTTT.

The chain joins TRBV5-1 to TRBJ2-3; 8 bases align to TRBD1. The J segment lost 3 bases and the V segment lost 5 bases, leaving 8 bases of the junction unmatched. CDR1 and CDR2 from the germline V gene are SGHRS and YFSETQ. The CDR3 sequence is 15 residues long. The CDR3 nucleotides are TGCGCCAGCAGAGTACAGGGGGAAGGGACAGATACGCAGTATTTT. This translates into CASRVQGEGTDTQYF. The whole variable domain, filled in from reference TRBV5-1 and TRBJ2-3, reads KAGVTQTPRYLIKTRGQQVTLSCSPISGHRSVSWYQQTPGQGLQFLFEYFSETQRNKGNFPGRFSGRQFSNSRSEMNVSTLELGDSALYLCASRVQGEGTDTQYFGPGTRLTVL.

The chain joins TRBV7-8 to TRBJ2-7; 7 bases are shared with TRBD2. The V gene end was trimmed by 5 bases and the J gene end by 0 bases; junction bases not matched to a gene: 13. Looked up from germline, CDR1 is SGHVS and CDR2 is FQNEAQ. This CDR3 contains 17 residues. The CDR3, as DNA: TGTGCCAGCAGCCATAACCCTCGGGCTAGCGGCTCCTACGAGCAGTACTTC. Translating gives CASSHNPRASGSYEQYF.

This sequence joins TRBV7-7 and TRBJ2-1; the match to TRBD2 covers 12 bases. The trim removed 5 bases at V and 9 bases at J, leaving 8 bases unmatched. The germline V gene encodes CDR1 SSHAT and CDR2 FNYEAQ (reference sequence). The CDR3 contains 15 residues. CDR3 coding DNA: TGTGCCAGCAGCAACGGGACTAGCGGGTATGGTGAGCAGTTCTTC. It codes for CASSNGTSGYGEQFF. The variable domain in full, completed from reference TRBV7-7 and TRBJ2-1, reads GAGVSQSPRYKVTKRGQDVTLRCDPISSHATLYWYQQALGQGPEFLTYFNYEAQPDKSGLPSDRFSAERPEGSISTLTIQRTEQRDSAMYRCASSNGTSGYGEQFFGPGTRLTVL.

This chain connects TRBV11-1 to TRBJ1-1, with 8 bases that match TRBD1. Germline lookup yields CDR1 SGHAT and CDR2 FQDESV (reference sequence). This CDR3 comprises 14 residues. J lost 0 bases, V lost 3 bases, and 0 bases had no gene match. In DNA form, the CDR3 reads TGTGCCAGCAGCTTGACAGGGGTGAACACTGAAGCTTTCTTT. This gives the protein CASSLTGVNTEAFF.

V gene TRBV28 combines with J gene TRBJ2-5; no reliable D call. The CDR3 loop spans 14 amino acids. Between the trimmed V and J ends, which lost 4 bases and 4 bases, there was a span of 13 bases. CDR1 is MDHEN and CDR2 is SYDVKM in the germline V gene. The chain's CDR3 is CASSWAASVETQYF. CDR3 nucleotides: TGTGCCAGCAGTTGGGCAGCCTCCGTAGAGACCCAGTACTTC.

This clone is labeled medium-sized based on frequency. The chain uses TRBV4-3 and TRBJ1-2; D gene unclear. The CDR3 spans 16 residues. Germline CDR1 is LGHNA and CDR2 is YSLEER. V was pared by 0 bases and J by 4 bases, with 15 bases between. CDR3 in amino acids: CASSQESGRGGYGYTF. CDR3 DNA sequence: TGCGCCAGCAGCCAAGAGAGCGGTAGAGGTGGCTATGGCTACACCTTC.

The chain joins TRBV19 to TRBJ1-4, with a tentative D call TRBD1 (5 bases). CDR1 is LNHDA, CDR2 SQIVND, per germline (reference sequence). The CDR3 sequence is 15 residues long. V lost 6 bases to trimming and J lost 4 bases, with 15 bases between them. The CDR3 loop is CASSENTGVNEKLFF. CDR3 DNA sequence: TGTGCCAGTAGCGAGAACACAGGAGTTAATGAAAAACTGTTTTTT. The whole variable domain, filled in from reference TRBV19 and TRBJ1-4, reads DGGITQSPKYLFRKEGQNVTLSCEQNLNHDAMYWYRQDPGQGLRLIYYSQIVNDFQKGDIAEGYSVSREKKESFPLTVTSAQKNPTAFYLCASSENTGVNEKLFFGSGTQLSVL.

The chain is built from TRBV19 and TRBJ1-1; a possible D gene is TRBD1 (6 bases). CDR3 size: 14 residues. Trimming left V 6 bases short and J 1 base short, with 12 bases between. CDR1 and CDR2 from the germline V gene are LNHDA and SQIVND (reference sequence). CDR3 residues: CASRTSQGNTEAFF. In nucleotides, the CDR3 is TGTGCCAGTAGAACATCACAGGGGAACACTGAAGCTTTCTTT.

The chain is built from TRBV6-1 and TRBJ2-1, with a tentative D call TRBD2 (5 bases). This CDR3 has 14 residues. With 4 bases removed from V and 9 bases from J, the gap between germline ends came to 16 bases. CDR1 is MNHNS, CDR2 SASEGT, per germline. The CDR3 is CASSVDLQVPEQFF. CDR3 nucleotide sequence: TGTGCCAGCAGTGTGGACTTGCAAGTCCCTGAGCAGTTCTTC.

The CDR3 DNA reads TGTGCCAGCAGTGGGGGAGGGGGGAGTCGGAACACCATATATTTT. Translation gives CASSGGGGSRNTIYF. The gene calls are TRBV28 and TRBJ1-3; tentatively, D is TRBD1 (6 bases). Germline-derived CDR1 and CDR2 are MDHEN and SYDVKM. CDR3 length: 15 residues. V was clipped by 5 bases and J by 7 bases, with 18 bases between them.

The chain uses TRBV6-1 and TRBJ1-5; tentatively, D is TRBD1 (6 bases). V lost 7 bases to trimming and J lost 2 bases, with 9 bases between them. CDR3 length equals 13 residues. Germline CDR1 reads MNHNS; CDR2 reads SASEGT. CDR3 DNA: TGTGCCAGCAACAGGGAAGGCAATCAGCCCCAGCATTTT. Its protein product is CASNREGNQPQHF.

This chain links TRBV5-1 with TRBJ1-5; 8 bases are a match to TRBD1. The CDR3 has 14 amino acids. V lost 4 bases and J lost 4; bases outside the gene matches: 4. Germline V gene data show CDR1 as SGHRS and CDR2 as YFSETQ. The CDR3, as DNA: TGCGCCAGCAGCCGGGACAGGACTAATCAGCCCCAGCATTTT. Protein: CASSRDRTNQPQHF.

The chain joins TRBV12-5 to TRBJ2-1, with a weak D call TRBD2 (6 bases). Trimming stripped 6 bases from V and 2 bases from J, with 17 bases between. Germline V lookup: CDR1 LGHNT, CDR2 FRNRAP. The CDR3 length is 16 residues. CDR3 sequence: CASGGGLIRAYNEQFF. The CDR3, as DNA: TGTGCTAGTGGGGGCGGACTAATCCGGGCCTACAATGAGCAGTTCTTC.

The CDR3 DNA follows: TGTGCCAGCAGCAGGGAACCGACTGAAGCTTTCTTT. Encoded protein: CASSREPTEAFF. The chain has TRBV2 and TRBJ1-1; D possibly corresponds to TRBD1 (5 bases). The CDR3 extends over 12 amino acids. Germline V gene lookup returns CDR1 SNHLY and CDR2 FYNNEI. Trimming took off 6 bases at V and 5 bases at J, with 10 bases between the two ends.

This chain uses TRBV6-4 with TRBJ2-1; 11 nucleotides match TRBD2. Germline CDR1 is MRHNA and CDR2 is SNTAGT. The CDR3 is made up of 14 amino acids. Trimming cost V 0 bases and J 13 bases; bases outside gene matches: 5. CDR3 region: CASSDSPSGRSQFF. For the CDR3, the DNA is TGTGCCAGCAGTGACTCGCCTAGCGGGAGGAGCCAGTTCTTC.

The chain joins TRBV2 to TRBJ2-1, with D perhaps TRBD2 (5 bases). This CDR3 contains 12 residues. Trimming cost V 10 bases and J 6 bases, with 13 bases left between them. Germline V gives CDR1 SNHLY, CDR2 FYNNEI. CDR3: CAIVHGGNEQFF. The CDR3 DNA sequence: TGTGCCATAGTCCACGGAGGCAATGAGCAGTTCTTC.

The chain couples TRBV5-4 to TRBJ2-7; 11 nucleotides line up with TRBD2. The germline CDR1 and CDR2 sequences are SGHNT and YYREEE (reference sequence). The V segment lost 0 bases and the J segment 5 bases; nucleotides outside the gene matches: 7. CDR3 length: 16 amino acids. For the CDR3, the DNA is TGTGCCAGCAGCTTGGCCCAGACTAGCGGGACTAACGAGCAGTACTTC. This encodes CASSLAQTSGTNEQYF.

V usage is TRBV2 and J usage is TRBJ2-1; D is unresolved. The V end lost 2 bases, the J end lost 3 bases, and 8 bases lay between the germline ends. The CDR3 is 14 residues long. Germline-derived CDR1 and CDR2 are SNHLY and FYNNEI. The CDR3: CASSEFPLYNEQFF. The CDR3 DNA sequence: TGTGCCAGCAGTGAATTTCCTCTCTACAATGAGCAGTTCTTC.

V gene TRBV18 combines with J gene TRBJ2-5, with TRBD2 matching 13 bases. Germline V gene data show CDR1 as KGHSH and CDR2 as LQKENI. The V and J ends lost 1 base and 4 bases, in that order; junction bases with no gene match: 9. CDR3 length: 18 residues. CDR3 in DNA: TGTGCCAGCTCACCACGGCAACTAGCGGGGGGGCCGCCAGAGACCCAGTACTTC. It codes for CASSPRQLAGGPPETQYF.

The genes are TRBV27 and TRBJ2-5; D uncertain. Germline V gives CDR1 MNHEY, CDR2 SMNVEV (reference sequence). The CDR3 extends over 13 amino acids. The V gene lost 3 bases and the J gene lost 2 bases, with 7 bases spanning the gap. CDR3 residues: CASSFRRQETQYF. The CDR3 bases are TGTGCCAGCAGTTTTCGCAGACAAGAGACCCAGTACTTC.

The V and J genes are TRBV30 and TRBJ1-5, with TRBD1 identical over 7 bases. V gave up 0 bases and J gave up 4 bases; unmatched junction bases: 6. The CDR3 covers 15 residues. Germline V gene lookup returns CDR1 GTSNPN and CDR2 SVGIG (reference sequence). CDR3 sequence (DNA): TGTGCCTGGAGTGTGCAAGGGGGCTGGAATCAGCCCCAGCATTTT. Protein sequence: CAWSVQGGWNQPQHF.